These T cell receptor beta chains were read from a single sample in a study of blood T cell repertoires in COVID-19. Assay: immunoSEQ multiplex PCR; the TCRdb copy retains only in-frame clones and omits some. The table lists about 270,000 clones, around 88% of them singletons. The specimen was peripheral blood. Every receptor here comes from an older woman with COVID-19, enrolled during active disease. Each CDR3 is given with its conserved first and last residue. The order of the fields is D gene, J gene, clone size, V gene, CDR3 protein, CDR3 DNA. A D gene is named only where the DNA matches it firmly. The size entry is marked missing in some rows and otherwise reads once, few, many or a size class.

>NA|TRBJ2-6|NA|TRBV3-1/TRBV3-2
CASSHQGRLGANVLTF
TGTGCCAGCAGCCATCAGGGAAGGCTGGGGGCCAACGTCCTGACTTTC
>NA|TRBJ2-7|NA|TRBV9
CASSVGSKASYEQYF
TGTGCCAGCAGCGTCGGTAGTAAAGCATCCTACGAGCAGTACTTC
>TRBD2|TRBJ2-1|NA|TRBV6-5
CASSRERGGRNEQFF
TGTGCCAGCAGCCGGGAGCGGGGGGGCCGGAATGAGCAGTTCTTC
>NA|TRBJ2-7|NA|TRBV5-6
CASSFLYSYEQYF
TGTGCCAGCAGCTTCCTCTACTCCTACGAGCAGTACTTC
>NA|TRBJ2-3|NA|TRBV27
CASHIAGGGTDTQYF
TGTGCCAGCCACATCGCGGGTGGTGGGACAGATACGCAGTATTTT
>NA|TRBJ1-1|NA|TRBV5-5
CASSLVVVNTEAFF
TGTGCCAGCAGCTTGGTTGTAGTTAACACTGAAGCTTTCTTT
>TRBD1|TRBJ1-6|NA|TRBV11-2
CASSPTDRRADSPLHF
TGTGCCAGCAGCCCCACGGACAGGAGGGCCGATTCACCCCTCCACTTT
>NA|TRBJ1-5|NA|TRBV5-1
CASKLEFNQPQHF
TGCGCCAGCAAGCTTGAATTCAATCAGCCCCAGCATTTT
>NA|TRBJ1-2|NA|TRBV4-3
CASSQEGSRVGYTF
TGCGCCAGCAGCCAAGAAGGGTCCAGGGTGGGCTACACCTTC
>NA|TRBJ1-1|NA|TRBV27
CASSPMGGRAEAFF
TGTGCCAGCAGCCCAATGGGGGGGAGGGCTGAAGCTTTCTTT
>NA|TRBJ1-2|once|TRBV28
CASMTDLPHGYTF
TGTGCCAGCATGACAGATCTTCCTCATGGCTACACCTTC
>TRBD2|TRBJ2-5|NA|TRBV2
CASSEARWAGVQETQYF
TGTGCCAGCAGTGAAGCGCGCTGGGCGGGGGTCCAAGAGACCCAGTACTTC